One sample yielded the 5 T cell receptor beta chains listed below, sequenced in a study of T cells after yellow fever vaccination. In TCRdb, the 5' RACE reads were re-called with MiXCR into one record per CDR3 protein. The profile shows 310,000 or so distinct CDR3 sequences, 3.6% of them singletons. Source: PBMCs, taken on the day of the yellow fever booster vaccination. The receptor source for this set is a man between 18 and 35 years old who received the YFV17D yellow fever vaccine.

The rearrangement uses TRBV12-3 or TRBV12-4 and TRBJ2-6; maybe TRBD2 (5 bases). Trimming cost V 3 bases and J 4 bases, with 7 bases left between them. The CDR3 has 14 amino acids. CDR3 DNA sequence: TGTGCCAGCAGTTTCGGGGTGGGGGCCAACGTCCTGACTTTC. This encodes CASSFGVGANVLTF.

This chain links TRBV5-1 with TRBJ2-2, with TRBD1 matching over 9 bases. Losses at the gene ends were 4 bases for V and 2 bases for J; bases not matched to a gene: 9. The CDR3 loop spans 17 amino acids. In germline, CDR1 is SGHRS, CDR2 YFSETQ. CDR3 loop: CASSMKPGQGNTGELFF. The CDR3 DNA is TGCGCCAGCAGCATGAAACCGGGACAGGGCAACACCGGGGAGCTGTTTTTT.

This clonotype came up many times. The chain combines TRBV20-1 with TRBJ2-7; 7 bases are a match to TRBD1. J was trimmed by 0 bases and V by 4 bases; bases with no gene match: 6. The germline V gene has CDR1 DFQATT and CDR2 SNEGSKA (reference sequence). The CDR3 totals 14 residues. The DNA of the CDR3 is TGCAGTGCTATGGGGACAGCCACCTCCTACGAGCAGTACTTC. Protein product: CSAMGTATSYEQYF.

This clonotype was detected only a few times. The chain joins TRBV5-1 to TRBJ2-5; the match to TRBD2 covers 8 bases. The CDR3 extends over 15 amino acids. V was clipped by 3 bases and J by 5 bases; unmatched bases: 9. Germline V gene data show CDR1 as SGHRS and CDR2 as YFSETQ. The CDR3 is CASSSGLASGETQYF. CDR3 nucleotides: TGCGCCAGCAGCTCCGGACTAGCTTCGGGGGAGACCCAGTACTTC.

This clonotype came up a few times. The CDR3 loop is CASRESRQGRNSPLHF. For the CDR3, the DNA is TGTGCCAGCAGGGAAAGCCGACAGGGCAGGAATTCACCCCTCCACTTT. This rearrangement joins TRBV6-6 to TRBJ1-6; 7 nucleotides align to TRBD1. J was trimmed by 7 bases and V by 6 bases; bases with no gene match: 12. The CDR3 covers 16 residues. Germline-derived CDR1 and CDR2 are MNHNY and SVGAGI (reference sequence).